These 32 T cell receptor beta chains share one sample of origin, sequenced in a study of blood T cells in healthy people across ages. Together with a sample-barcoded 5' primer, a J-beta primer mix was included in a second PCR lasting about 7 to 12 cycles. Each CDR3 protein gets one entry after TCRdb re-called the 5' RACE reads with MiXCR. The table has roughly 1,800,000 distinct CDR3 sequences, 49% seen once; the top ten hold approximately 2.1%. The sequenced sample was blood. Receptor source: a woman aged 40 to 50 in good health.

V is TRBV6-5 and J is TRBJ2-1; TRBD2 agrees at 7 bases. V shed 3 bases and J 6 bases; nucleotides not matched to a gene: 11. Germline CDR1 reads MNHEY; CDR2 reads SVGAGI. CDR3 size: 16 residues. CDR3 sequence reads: CASSYFQGPGGNEQFF. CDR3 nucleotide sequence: TGTGCCAGCAGTTATTTTCAGGGTCCGGGGGGCAATGAGCAGTTCTTC.

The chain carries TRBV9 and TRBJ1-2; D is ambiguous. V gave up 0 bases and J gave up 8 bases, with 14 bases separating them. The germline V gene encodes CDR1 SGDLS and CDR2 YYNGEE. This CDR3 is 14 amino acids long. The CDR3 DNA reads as TGTGCCAGCAGCGTAGTCGGAAAGGGTTCCGGCTACACCTTC. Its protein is CASSVVGKGSGYTF.

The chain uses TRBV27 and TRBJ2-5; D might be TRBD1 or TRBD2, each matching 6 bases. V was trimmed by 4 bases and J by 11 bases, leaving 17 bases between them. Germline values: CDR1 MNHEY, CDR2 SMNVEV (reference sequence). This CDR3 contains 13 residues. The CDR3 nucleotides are TGTGCCAGCAGTTCGGGGGCAGACAATGAGCAGTACTTC. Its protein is CASSSGADNEQYF.

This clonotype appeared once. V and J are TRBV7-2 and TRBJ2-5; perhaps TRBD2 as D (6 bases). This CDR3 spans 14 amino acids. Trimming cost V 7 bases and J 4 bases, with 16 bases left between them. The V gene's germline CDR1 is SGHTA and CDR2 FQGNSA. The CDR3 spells CASTGGRAGETQYF. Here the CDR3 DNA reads TGTGCCAGCACCGGTGGTCGAGCGGGAGAGACCCAGTACTTC.

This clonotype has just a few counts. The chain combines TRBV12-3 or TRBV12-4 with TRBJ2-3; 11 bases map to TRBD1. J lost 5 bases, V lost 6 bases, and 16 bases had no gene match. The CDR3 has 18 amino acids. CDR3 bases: TGTGCCAGCAGGCGCCGATCCGGGACAGGGGGTTTAGTAGATACGCAGTATTTT. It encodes CASRRRSGTGGLVDTQYF.

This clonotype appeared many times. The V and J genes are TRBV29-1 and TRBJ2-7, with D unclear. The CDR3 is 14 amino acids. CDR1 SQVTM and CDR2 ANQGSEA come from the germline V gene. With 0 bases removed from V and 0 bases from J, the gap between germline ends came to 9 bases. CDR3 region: CSVEDGRTSYEQYF. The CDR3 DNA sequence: TGCAGCGTTGAAGATGGCAGGACCTCCTACGAGCAGTACTTC.

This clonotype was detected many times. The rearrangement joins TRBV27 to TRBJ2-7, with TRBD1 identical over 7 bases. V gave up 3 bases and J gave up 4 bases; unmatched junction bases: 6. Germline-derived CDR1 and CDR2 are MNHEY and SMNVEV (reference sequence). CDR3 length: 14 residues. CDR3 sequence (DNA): TGTGCCAGCAGTTTGTCCTTACAGGGGTACGAGCAGTACTTC. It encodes CASSLSLQGYEQYF.

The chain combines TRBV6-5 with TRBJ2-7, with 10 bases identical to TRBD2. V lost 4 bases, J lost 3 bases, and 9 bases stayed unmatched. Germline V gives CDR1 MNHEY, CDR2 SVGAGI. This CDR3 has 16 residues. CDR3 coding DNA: TGTGCCAGCAGTTCCGGGACTAGCGAGGTTGACTACGAGCAGTACTTC. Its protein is CASSSGTSEVDYEQYF.

The CDR3 here is CSAIRQEIRNTEAFF. The CDR3 coding sequence is TGCAGTGCTATACGACAGGAGATAAGGAACACTGAAGCTTTCTTT. V usage is TRBV20-1 and J usage is TRBJ1-1; D may be TRBD1 (6 bases). Germline assignment: CDR1 DFQATT and CDR2 SNEGSKA (reference sequence). The CDR3 has 15 residues. Trimming stripped 4 bases from V and 1 base from J, with 16 bases between.

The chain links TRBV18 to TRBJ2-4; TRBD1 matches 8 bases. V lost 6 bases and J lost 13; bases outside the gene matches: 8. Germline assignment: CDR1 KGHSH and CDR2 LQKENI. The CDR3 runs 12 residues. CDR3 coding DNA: TGTGCCAGCTCCCAGGACAGGGAGCAGCAGTACTTC. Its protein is CASSQDREQQYF.

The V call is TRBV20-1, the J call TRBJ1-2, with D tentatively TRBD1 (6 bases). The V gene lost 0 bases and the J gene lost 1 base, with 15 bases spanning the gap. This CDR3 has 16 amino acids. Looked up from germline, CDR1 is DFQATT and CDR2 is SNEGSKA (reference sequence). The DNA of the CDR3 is TGCAGTGCTAGAGACCCTGGGGGGCGGCATAACTATGGCTACACCTTC. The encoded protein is CSARDPGGRHNYGYTF.

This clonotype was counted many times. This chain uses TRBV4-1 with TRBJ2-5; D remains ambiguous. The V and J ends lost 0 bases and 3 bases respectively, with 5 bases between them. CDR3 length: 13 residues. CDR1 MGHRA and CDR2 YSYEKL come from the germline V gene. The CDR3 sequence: CASSQDTEETQYF. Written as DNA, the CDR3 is TGCGCCAGCAGCCAAGACACGGAAGAGACCCAGTACTTC.

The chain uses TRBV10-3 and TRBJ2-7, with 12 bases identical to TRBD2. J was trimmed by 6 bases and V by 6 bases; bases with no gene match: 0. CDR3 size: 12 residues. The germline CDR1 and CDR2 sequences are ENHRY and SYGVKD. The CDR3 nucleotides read TGTGCCATCAGGACTAGCGGGGGCGAGCAGTACTTC. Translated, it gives CAIRTSGGEQYF.

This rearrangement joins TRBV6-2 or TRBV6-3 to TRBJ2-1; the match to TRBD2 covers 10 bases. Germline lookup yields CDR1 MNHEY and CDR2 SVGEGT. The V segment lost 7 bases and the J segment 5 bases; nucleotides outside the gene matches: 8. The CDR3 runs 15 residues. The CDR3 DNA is TGTGCCAGCACCGACGGACTAGCGGACAACAATGAGCAGTTCTTC. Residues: CASTDGLADNNEQFF.

The CDR3 region has the DNA TGTGCCAGCACCCTAGTGGCAGGGCCGAATGAAAAACTGTTTTTT. The encoded protein is CASTLVAGPNEKLFF. This chain uses TRBV7-9 with TRBJ1-4, with D possibly matching TRBD1 (5 bases). Germline V gene sequence: CDR1 SEHNR, CDR2 FQNEAQ (reference sequence). The CDR3 runs to 15 residues. Trimming pared 7 bases from V and 5 bases from J, leaving 17 bases between.

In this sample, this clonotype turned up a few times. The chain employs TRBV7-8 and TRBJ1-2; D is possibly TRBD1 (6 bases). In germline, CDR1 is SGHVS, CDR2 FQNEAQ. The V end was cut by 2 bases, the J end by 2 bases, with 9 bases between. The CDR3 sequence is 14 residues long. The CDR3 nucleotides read TGTGCCAGCAGCTTAACAGGGAAAAACTATGGCTACACCTTC. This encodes CASSLTGKNYGYTF. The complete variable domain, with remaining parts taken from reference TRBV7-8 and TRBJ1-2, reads GAGVSQSPRYKVAKRGQDVALRCDPISGHVSLFWYQQALGQGPEFLTYFQNEAQLDKSGLPSDRFFAERPEGSVSTLKIQRTQQEDSAVYLCASSLTGKNYGYTFGSGTRLTVV.

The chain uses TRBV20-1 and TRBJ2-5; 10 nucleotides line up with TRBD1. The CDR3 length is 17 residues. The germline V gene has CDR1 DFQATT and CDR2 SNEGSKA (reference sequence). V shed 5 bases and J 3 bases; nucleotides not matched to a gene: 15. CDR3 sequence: CSAHDRGPQVGKETQYF. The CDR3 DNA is TGCAGTGCTCATGACAGGGGGCCACAAGTAGGAAAAGAGACCCAGTACTTC.

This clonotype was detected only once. CDR3 DNA sequence: TGCAGTGCTAGAGCCGTTCTTGAGGGGGGATACACAGATACGCAGTATTTT. This codes for CSARAVLEGGYTDTQYF. The V gene is TRBV20-1, the J gene TRBJ2-3; D is perhaps TRBD1 or TRBD2 (6 bases each). V dropped 1 base and J dropped 2 bases, with 19 bases sitting between them. Germline V lookup: CDR1 DFQATT, CDR2 SNEGSKA (reference sequence). CDR3 length: 17 residues.

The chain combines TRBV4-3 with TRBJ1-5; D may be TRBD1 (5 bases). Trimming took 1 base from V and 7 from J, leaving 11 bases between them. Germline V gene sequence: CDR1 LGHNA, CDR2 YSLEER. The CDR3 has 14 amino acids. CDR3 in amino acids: CASSQAQGSQPQHF. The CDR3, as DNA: TGCGCCAGCAGCCAAGCGCAGGGAAGCCAGCCCCAGCATTTT.

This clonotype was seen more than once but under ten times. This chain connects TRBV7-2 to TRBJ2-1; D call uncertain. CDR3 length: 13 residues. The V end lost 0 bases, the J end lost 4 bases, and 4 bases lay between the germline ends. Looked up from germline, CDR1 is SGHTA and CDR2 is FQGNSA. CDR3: CASSLAKYNEQFF. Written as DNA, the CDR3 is TGTGCCAGCAGCTTAGCTAAGTACAATGAGCAGTTCTTC.

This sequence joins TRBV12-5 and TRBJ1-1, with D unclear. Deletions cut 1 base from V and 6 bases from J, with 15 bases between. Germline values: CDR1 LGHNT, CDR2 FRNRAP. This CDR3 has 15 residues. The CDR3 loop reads CASGLASSRGAEAFF. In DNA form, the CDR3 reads TGTGCTAGTGGTTTGGCCTCCTCCCGAGGCGCTGAAGCTTTCTTT.

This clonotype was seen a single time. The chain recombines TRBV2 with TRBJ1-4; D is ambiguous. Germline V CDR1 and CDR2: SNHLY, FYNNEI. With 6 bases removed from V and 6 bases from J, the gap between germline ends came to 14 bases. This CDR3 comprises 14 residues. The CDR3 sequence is CASSPVKRDEKLFF. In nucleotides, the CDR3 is TGTGCCAGCAGCCCGGTGAAAAGGGATGAAAAACTGTTTTTT.

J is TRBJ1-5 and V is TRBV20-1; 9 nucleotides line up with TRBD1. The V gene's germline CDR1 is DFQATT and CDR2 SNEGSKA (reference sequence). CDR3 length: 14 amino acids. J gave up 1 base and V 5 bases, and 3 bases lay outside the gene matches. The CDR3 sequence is CSALGTGSNQPQHF. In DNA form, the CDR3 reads TGCAGTGCTCTTGGGACAGGGAGCAATCAGCCCCAGCATTTT.

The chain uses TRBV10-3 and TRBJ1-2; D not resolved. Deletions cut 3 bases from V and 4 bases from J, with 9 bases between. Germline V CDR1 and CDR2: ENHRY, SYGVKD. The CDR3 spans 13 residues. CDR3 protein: CAISDGIFYGYTF. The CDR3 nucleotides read TGTGCCATCAGTGACGGGATTTTCTATGGCTACACCTTC.

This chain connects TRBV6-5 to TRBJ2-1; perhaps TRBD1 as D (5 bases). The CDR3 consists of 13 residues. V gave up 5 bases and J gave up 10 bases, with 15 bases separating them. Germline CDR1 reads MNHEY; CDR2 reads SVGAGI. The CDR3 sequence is CASSDPGWGEQFF. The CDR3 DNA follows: TGTGCCAGCAGTGACCCCGGTTGGGGCGAGCAGTTCTTC.

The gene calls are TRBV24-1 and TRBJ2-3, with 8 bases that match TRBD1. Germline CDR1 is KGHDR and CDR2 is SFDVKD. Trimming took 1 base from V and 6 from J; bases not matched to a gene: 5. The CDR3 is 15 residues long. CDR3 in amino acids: CATSDFQGAYDTQYF. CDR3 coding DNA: TGTGCCACCAGTGATTTTCAGGGGGCATACGATACGCAGTATTTT.

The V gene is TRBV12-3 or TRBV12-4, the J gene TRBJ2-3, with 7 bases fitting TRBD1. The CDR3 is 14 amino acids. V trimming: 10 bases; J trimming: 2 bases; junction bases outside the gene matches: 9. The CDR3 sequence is CANSVGGFTDTQYF. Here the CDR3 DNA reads TGTGCCAACAGCGTAGGGGGCTTCACAGATACGCAGTATTTT.

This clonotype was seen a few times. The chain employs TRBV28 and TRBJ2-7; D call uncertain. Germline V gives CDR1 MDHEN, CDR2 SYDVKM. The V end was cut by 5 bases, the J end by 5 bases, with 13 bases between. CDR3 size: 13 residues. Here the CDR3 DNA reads TGTGCCAGCAGTCACGTACAGACCCACGAGCAGTACTTC. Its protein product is CASSHVQTHEQYF.

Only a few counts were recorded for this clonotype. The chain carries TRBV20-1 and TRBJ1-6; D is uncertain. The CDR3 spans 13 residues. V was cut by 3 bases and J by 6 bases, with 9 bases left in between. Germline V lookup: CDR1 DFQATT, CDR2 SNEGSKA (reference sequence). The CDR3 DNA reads TGCAGTGCTAGTAGGGAGATTAATTCACCCCTCCACTTT. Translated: CSASREINSPLHF.

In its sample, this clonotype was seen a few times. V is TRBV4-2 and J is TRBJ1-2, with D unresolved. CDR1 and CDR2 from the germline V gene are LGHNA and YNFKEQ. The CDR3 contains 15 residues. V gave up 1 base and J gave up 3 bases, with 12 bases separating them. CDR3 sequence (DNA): TGTGCCAGCAGCCAAGCGGAAGGGCTTGACTATGGCTACACCTTC. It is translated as CASSQAEGLDYGYTF.

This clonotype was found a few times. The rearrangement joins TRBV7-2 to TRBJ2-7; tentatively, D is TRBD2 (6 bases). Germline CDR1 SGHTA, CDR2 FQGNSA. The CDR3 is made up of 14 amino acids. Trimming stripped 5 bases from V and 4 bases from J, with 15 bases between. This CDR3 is CASSDGGFRYEQYF. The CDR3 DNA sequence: TGTGCCAGCAGCGATGGGGGGTTTCGGTACGAGCAGTACTTC.

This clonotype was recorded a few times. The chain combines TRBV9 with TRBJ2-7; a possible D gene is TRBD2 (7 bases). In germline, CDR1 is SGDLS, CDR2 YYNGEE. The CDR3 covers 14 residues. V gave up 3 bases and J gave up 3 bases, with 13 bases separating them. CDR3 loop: CASSEGGDVYEQYF. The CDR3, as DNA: TGTGCCAGCAGCGAGGGGGGGGATGTCTACGAGCAGTACTTC.